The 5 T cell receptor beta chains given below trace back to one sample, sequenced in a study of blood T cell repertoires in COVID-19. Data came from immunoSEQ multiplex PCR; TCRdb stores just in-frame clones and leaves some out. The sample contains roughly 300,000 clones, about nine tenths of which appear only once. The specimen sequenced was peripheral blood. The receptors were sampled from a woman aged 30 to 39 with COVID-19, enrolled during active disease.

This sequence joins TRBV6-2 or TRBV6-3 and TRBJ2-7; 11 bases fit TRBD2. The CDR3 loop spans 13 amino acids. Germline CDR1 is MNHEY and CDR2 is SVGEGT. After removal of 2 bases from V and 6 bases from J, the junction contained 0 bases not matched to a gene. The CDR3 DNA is TGTGCCAGCAGTTACCTAGCGGGAGGCGAGCAGTACTTC. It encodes CASSYLAGGEQYF.

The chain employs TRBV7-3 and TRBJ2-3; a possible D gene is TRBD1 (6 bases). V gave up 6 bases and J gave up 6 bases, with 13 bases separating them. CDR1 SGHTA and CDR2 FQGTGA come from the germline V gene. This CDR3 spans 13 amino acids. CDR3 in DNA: TGTGCCAGCAGTCCGAACAGGGCGGATACGCAGTATTTT. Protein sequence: CASSPNRADTQYF.

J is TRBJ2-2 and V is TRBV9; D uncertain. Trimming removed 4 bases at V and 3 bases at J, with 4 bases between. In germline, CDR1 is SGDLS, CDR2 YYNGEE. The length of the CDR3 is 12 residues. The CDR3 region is CASSPHTGELFF. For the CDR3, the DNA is TGTGCCAGCAGCCCTCACACCGGGGAGCTGTTTTTT.

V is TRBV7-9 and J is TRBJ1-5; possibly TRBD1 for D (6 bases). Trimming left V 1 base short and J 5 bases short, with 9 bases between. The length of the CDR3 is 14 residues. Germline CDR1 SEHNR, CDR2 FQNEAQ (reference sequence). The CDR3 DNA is TGTGCCAGCAGCTTAGGACAGGTTGATCAGCCCCAGCATTTT. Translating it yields CASSLGQVDQPQHF.

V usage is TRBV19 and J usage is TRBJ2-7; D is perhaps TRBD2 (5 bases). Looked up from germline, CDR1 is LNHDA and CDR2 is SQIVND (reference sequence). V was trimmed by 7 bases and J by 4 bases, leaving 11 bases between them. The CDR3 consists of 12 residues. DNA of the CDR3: TGTGCCAGTAATTCCGGGGATTACGAGCAGTACTTC. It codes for CASNSGDYEQYF.